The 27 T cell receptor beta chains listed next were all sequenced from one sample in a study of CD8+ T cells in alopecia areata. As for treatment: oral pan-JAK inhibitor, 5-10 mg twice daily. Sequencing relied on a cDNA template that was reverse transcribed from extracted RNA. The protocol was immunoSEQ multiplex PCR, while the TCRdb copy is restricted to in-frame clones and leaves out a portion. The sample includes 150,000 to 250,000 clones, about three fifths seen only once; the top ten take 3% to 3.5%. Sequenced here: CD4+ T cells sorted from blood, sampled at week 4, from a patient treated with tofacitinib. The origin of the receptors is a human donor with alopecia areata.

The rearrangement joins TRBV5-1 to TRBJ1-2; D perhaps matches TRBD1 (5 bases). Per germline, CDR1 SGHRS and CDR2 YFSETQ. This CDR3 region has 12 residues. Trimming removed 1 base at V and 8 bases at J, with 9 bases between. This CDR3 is CASSLSRDGYTF. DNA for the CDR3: TGCGCCAGCAGCTTGAGCAGGGACGGCTACACCTTC.

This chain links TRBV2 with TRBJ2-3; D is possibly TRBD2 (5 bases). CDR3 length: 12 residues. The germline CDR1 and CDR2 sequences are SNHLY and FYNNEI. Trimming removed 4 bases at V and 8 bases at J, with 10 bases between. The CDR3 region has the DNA TGTGCCAGCAGTGGGGGTGGAGGTACGCAGTATTTT. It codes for CASSGGGGTQYF. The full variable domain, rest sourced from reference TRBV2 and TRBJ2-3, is EPEVTQTPSHQVTQMGQEVILRCVPISNHLYFYWYRQILGQKVEFLVSFYNNEISEKSEIFDDQFSVERPDGSNFTLKIRSTKLEDSAMYFCASSGGGGTQYFGPGTRLTVL.

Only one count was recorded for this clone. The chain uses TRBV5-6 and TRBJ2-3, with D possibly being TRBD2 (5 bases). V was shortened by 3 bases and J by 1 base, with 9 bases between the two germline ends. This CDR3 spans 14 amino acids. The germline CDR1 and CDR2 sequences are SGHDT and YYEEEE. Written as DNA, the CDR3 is TGTGCCAGCAGCTCAGGACTGGGCACAGATACGCAGTATTTT. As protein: CASSSGLGTDTQYF.

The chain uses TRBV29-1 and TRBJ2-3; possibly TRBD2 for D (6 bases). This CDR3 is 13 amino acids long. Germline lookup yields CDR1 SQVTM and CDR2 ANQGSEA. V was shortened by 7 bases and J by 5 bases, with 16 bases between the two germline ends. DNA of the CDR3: TGCAGCGCAGGGACTTTGCTTATAGATACGCAGTATTTT. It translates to CSAGTLLIDTQYF.

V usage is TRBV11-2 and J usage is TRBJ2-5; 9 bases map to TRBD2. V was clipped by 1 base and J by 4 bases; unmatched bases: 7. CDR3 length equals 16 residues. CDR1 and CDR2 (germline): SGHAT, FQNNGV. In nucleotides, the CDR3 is TGTGCCAGCAGCTTAGGAGGCGGGGGGGCCGGAGAGACCCAGTACTTC. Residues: CASSLGGGGAGETQYF.

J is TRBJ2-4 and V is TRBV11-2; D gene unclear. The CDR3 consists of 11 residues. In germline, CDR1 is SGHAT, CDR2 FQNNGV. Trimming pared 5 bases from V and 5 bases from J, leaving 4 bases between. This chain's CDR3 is CASSLQNIQYF. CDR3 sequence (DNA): TGTGCCAGCAGCCTCCAAAACATTCAGTACTTC.

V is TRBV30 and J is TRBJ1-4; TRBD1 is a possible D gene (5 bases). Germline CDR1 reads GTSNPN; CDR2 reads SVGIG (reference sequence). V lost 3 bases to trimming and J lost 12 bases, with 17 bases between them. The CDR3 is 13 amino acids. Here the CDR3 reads CAWSSDSFEQLFF. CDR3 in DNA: TGTGCCTGGAGCAGCGACAGCTTCGAACAACTGTTTTTT.

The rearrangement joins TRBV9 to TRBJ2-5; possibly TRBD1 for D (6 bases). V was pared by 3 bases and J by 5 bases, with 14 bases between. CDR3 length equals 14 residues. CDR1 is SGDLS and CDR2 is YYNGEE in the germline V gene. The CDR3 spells CASSASGTRETQYF. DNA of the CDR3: TGTGCCAGCAGCGCCTCCGGGACAAGGGAGACCCAGTACTTC.

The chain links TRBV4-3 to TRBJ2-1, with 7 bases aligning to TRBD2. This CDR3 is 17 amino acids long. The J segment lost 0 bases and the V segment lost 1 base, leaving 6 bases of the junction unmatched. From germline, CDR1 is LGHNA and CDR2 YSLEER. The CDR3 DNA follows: TGCGCCAGCAGCCAAGCTTCGGGACTAAGCTCCTACAATGAGCAGTTCTTC. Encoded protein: CASSQASGLSSYNEQFF.

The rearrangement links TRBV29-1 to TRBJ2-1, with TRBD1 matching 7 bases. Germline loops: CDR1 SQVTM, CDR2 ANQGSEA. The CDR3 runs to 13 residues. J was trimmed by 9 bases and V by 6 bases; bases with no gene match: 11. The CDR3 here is CSVRTGWGSEQFF. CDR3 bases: TGCAGCGTGAGGACAGGCTGGGGCAGTGAGCAGTTCTTC.

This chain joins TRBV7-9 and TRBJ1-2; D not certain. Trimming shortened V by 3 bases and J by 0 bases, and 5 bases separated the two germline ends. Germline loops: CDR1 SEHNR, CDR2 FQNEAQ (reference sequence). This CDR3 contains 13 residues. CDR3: CASSFGANYGYTF. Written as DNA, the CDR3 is TGTGCCAGCAGCTTTGGGGCTAACTATGGCTACACCTTC.

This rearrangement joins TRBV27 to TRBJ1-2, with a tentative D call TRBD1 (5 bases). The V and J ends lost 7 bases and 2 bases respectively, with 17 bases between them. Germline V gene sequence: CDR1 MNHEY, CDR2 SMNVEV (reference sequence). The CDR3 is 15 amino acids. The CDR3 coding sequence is TGTGCCAGCACCGTTTTGCCGGCAGGGAACTATGGCTACACCTTC. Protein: CASTVLPAGNYGYTF.

The CDR3 protein is CSVVSGEGQPQHF. The CDR3 DNA reads TGCAGCGTTGTATCAGGTGAAGGTCAGCCCCAGCATTTT. The V and J genes are TRBV29-1 and TRBJ1-5, with unresolved D. With 4 bases removed from V and 6 bases from J, the gap between germline ends came to 13 bases. The CDR3 extends over 13 amino acids. Germline values: CDR1 SQVTM, CDR2 ANQGSEA.

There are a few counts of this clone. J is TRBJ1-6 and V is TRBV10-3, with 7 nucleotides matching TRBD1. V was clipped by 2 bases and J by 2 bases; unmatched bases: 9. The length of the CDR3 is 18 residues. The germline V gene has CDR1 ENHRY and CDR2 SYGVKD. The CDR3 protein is CAISERFGDRAYNSPLHF. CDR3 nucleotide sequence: TGTGCCATCAGTGAGCGATTTGGGGACAGAGCCTATAATTCACCCCTCCACTTT.

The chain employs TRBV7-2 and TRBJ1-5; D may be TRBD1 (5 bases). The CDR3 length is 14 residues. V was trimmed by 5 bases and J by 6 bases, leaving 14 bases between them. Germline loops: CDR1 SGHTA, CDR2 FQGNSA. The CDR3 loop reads CASSPGSGGQPQHF. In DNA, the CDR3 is TGTGCCAGCAGCCCGGGATCTGGGGGTCAGCCCCAGCATTTT.

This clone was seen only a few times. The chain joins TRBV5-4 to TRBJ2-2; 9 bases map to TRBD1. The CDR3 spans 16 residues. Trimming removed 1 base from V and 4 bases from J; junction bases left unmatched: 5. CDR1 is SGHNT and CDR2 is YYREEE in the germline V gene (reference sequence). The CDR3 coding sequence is TGTGCCAGCAGCTTGCCGGGACAGGGTACCACCGGGGAGCTGTTTTTT. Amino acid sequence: CASSLPGQGTTGELFF.

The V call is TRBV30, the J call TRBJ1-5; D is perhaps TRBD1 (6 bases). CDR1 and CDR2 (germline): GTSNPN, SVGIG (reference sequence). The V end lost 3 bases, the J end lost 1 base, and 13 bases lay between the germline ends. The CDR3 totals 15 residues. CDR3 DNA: TGTGCCTGGAGAGCGCGGGGGCTGAGCAATCAGCCCCAGCATTTT. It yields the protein CAWRARGLSNQPQHF.

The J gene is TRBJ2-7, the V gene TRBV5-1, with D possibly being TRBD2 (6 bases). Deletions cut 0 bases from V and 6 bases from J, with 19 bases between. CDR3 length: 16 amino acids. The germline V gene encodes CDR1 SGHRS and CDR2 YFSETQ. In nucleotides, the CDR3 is TGCGCCAGCAGCTTGGGACGGAGGGTTCGAGGCCCCGAGCAGTACTTC. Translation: CASSLGRRVRGPEQYF.

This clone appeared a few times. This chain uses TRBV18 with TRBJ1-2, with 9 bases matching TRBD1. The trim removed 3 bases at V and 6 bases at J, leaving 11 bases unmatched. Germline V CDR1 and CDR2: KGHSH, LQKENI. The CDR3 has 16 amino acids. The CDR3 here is CASSPLAGQGDDGYTF. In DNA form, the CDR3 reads TGTGCCAGCTCACCTTTAGCGGGACAGGGCGATGATGGCTACACCTTC.

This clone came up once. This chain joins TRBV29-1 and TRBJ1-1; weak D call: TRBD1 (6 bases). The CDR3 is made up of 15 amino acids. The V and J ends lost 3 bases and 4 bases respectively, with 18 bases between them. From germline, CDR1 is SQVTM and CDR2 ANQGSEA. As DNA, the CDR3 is TGCAGCGTTGATTCACAGGGACGGGGTGTCACTGAAGCTTTCTTT. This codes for CSVDSQGRGVTEAFF.

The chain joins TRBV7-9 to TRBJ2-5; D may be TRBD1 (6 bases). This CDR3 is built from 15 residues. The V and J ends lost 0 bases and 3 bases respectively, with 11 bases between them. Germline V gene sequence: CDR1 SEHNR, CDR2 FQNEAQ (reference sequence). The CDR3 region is CASSLAVAGEETQYF. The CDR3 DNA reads TGTGCCAGCAGCTTAGCTGTAGCAGGGGAAGAGACCCAGTACTTC.

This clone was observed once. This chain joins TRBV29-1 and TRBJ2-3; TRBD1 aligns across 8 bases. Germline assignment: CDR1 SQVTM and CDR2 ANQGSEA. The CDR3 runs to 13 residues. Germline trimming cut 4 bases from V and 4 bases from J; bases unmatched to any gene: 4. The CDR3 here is CSVGPGGSDTQYF. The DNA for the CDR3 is TGCAGCGTTGGCCCAGGGGGCTCAGATACGCAGTATTTT.

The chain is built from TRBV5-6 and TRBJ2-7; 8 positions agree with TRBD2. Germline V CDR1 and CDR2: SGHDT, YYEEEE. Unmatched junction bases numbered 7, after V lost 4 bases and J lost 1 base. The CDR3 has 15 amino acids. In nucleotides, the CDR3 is TGTGCCAGCAGCCCGGCGGGGGGTCGATCCTACGAGCAGTACTTC. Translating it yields CASSPAGGRSYEQYF.

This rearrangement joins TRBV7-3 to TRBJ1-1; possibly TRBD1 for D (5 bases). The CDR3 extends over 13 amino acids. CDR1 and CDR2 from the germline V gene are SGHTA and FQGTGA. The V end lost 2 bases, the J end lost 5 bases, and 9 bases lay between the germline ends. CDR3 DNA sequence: TGTGCCAGCAGCTTACAAAAGGGGACTGAAGCTTTCTTT. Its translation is CASSLQKGTEAFF. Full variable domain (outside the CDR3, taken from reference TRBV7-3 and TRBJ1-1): GAGVSQTPSNKVTEKGKYVELRCDPISGHTALYWYRQSLGQGPEFLIYFQGTGAADDSGLPNDRFFAVRPEGSVSTLKIQRTERGDSAVYLCASSLQKGTEAFFGQGTRLTVV.

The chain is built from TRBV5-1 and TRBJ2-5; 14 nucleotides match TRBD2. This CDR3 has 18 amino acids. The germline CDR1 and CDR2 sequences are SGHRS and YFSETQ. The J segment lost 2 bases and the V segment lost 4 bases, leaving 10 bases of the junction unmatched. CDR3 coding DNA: TGCGCCAGCAGCCTGGGACTAGGGACTAGCGGGGGACAAGAGACCCAGTACTTC. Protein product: CASSLGLGTSGGQETQYF.

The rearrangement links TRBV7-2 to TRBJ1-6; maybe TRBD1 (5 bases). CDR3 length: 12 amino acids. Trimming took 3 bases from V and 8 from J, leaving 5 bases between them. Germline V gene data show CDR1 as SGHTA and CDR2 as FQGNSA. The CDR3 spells CASSFRDSPLHF. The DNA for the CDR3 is TGTGCCAGCAGCTTCAGGGATTCACCCCTCCACTTT.

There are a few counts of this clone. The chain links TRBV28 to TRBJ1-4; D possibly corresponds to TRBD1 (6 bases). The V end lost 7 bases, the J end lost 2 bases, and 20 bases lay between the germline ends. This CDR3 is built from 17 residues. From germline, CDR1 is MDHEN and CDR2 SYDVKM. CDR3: CASTPLGGVRTNEKLFF. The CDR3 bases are TGTGCCAGCACTCCTCTAGGGGGAGTGAGGACTAATGAAAAACTGTTTTTT.